This is a list of T cell receptor beta chains from one sample in a study of regulatory T cells in long-lasting Graves disease. TCRdb analysed the multiplex PCR reads with MiXCR anew, one entry per CDR3 protein. The sample lists 400,000 to 500,000 distinct CDR3 sequences; less than 15% were seen once. The same data also contributed to another study, on T cells in Graves' hyperthyroidism and ophthalmopathy.

Specimen: peripheral blood mononuclear cells (PBMCs), collected at new diagnosis, from a patient treated with antithyroid drugs. These TCRs come from a woman aged 45-65 years with Graves disease. Each CDR3 is given with its conserved first and last residue.

V	CDR3
TRBV3-1	CASSQGGSGGEQYF
TRBV28	CASSPISLGLAGGGTQYF
TRBV3-1	CASSQRVGTGTRTYNEQFF
TRBV20-1	CSATKRLGSEEGDTQYF
TRBV2	CASSITQGAGEKLFF
TRBV7-3	CASSPTTEGDGYTF
TRBV30	CAWSLGYEQYF
TRBV2	CASGGQGTRNQPQHF
TRBV28	CASVGAGASYNEQFF
TRBV19	CASSITWGTWDEQYF
TRBV11-2	CASRLTQTGTSGRNSLPNEQFF
TRBV29-1	CSVWRGTEAFF
TRBV18	CASSNLRRGTEVDEQFF
TRBV19	CASSRIAGAAETQYF
TRBV30	CASLGDTDTQYF
TRBV6-5	CASSYTTGQSYTEAFF
TRBV7-6	CASSLASGWGYEQYF
TRBV28	CASSSILRLAGRETQYF